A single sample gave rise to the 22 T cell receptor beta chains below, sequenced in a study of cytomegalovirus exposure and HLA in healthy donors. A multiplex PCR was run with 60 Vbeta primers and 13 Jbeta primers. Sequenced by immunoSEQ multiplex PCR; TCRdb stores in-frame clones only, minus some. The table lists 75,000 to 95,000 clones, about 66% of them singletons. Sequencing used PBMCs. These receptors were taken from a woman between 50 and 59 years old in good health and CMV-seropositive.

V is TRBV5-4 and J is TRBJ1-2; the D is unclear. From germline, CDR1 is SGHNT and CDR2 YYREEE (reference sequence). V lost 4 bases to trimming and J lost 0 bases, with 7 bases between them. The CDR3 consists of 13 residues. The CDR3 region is CASSATANYGYTF. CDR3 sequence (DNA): TGTGCCAGCAGCGCCACAGCTAACTATGGCTACACCTTC.

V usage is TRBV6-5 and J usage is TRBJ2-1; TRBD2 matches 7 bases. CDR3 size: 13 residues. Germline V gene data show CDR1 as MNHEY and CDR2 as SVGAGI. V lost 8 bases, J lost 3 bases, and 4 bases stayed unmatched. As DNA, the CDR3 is TGTGCCAGCGGGGGGGACTACTACAATGAGCAGTTCTTC. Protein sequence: CASGGDYYNEQFF.

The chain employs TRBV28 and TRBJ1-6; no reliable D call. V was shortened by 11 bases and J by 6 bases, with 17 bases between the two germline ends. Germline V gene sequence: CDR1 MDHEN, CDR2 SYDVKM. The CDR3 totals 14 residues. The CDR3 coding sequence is TGTGCCTCCCGGGGATGGGTTCCTAATTCACCCCTCCACTTT. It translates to CASRGWVPNSPLHF.

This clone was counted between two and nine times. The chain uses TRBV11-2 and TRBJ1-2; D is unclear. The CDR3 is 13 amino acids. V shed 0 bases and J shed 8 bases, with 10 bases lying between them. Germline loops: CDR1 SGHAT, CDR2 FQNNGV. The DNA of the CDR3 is TGTGCCAGCAGCTTAGATCCGGAGGAAGGCTACACCTTC. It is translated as CASSLDPEEGYTF.

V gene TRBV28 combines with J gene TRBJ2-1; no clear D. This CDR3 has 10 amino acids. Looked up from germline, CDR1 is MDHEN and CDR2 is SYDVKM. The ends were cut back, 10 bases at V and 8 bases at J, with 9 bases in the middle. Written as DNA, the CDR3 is TGTGCCACCTCCCAGTATGAGCAGTTCTTC. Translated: CATSQYEQFF.

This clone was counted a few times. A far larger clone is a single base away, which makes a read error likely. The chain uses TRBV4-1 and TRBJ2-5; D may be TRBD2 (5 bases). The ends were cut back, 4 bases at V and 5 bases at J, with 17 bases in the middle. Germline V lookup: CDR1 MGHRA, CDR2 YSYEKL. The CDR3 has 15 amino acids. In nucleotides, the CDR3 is TGCGCCAGCAGCCCCTCGGGGTACCCACGGGAGACCCAGTACTTC. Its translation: CASSPSGYPRETQYF.

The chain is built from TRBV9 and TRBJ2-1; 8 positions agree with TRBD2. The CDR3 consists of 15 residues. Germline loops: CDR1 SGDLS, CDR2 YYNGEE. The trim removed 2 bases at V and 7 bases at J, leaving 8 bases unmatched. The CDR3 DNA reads TGTGCCAGCAGCGTCGACGGGGGGGCCTGGAATGAGCAGTTCTTC. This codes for CASSVDGGAWNEQFF.

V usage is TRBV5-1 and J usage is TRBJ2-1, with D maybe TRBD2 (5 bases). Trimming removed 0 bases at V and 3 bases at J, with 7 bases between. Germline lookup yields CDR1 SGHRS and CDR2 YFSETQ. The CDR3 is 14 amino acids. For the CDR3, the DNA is TGCGCCAGCAGCTTGGCAGGACTCTACAATGAGCAGTTCTTC. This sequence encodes CASSLAGLYNEQFF.

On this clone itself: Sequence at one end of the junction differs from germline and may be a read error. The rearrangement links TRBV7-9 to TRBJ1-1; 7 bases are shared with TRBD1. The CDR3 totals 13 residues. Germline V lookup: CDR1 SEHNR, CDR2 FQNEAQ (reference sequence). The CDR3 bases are TGTTCCAGCAGCTTTGGGACAGAGACTGAAGCTTTCTTT. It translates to CSSSFGTETEAFF.

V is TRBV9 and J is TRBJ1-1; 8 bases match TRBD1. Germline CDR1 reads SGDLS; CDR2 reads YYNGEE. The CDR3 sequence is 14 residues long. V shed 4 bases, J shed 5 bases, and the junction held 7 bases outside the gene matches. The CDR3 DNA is TGTGCCAGCAGCCCGACCACAGGGGGGACTGAAGCTTTCTTT. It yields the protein CASSPTTGGTEAFF.

DNA of the CDR3: TGTGCCAGCAGGACGGGGATCGCCTACGAGCAGTACTTC. It is translated as CASRTGIAYEQYF. The chain couples TRBV28 to TRBJ2-7, with a weak D call TRBD2 (5 bases). The CDR3 runs 13 residues. The germline V gene encodes CDR1 MDHEN and CDR2 SYDVKM. V lost 6 bases, J lost 2 bases, and 11 bases lay in between. The full variable domain, rest sourced from reference TRBV28 and TRBJ2-7, is DVKVTQSSRYLVKRTGEKVFLECVQDMDHENMFWYRQDPGLGLRLIYFSYDVKMKEKGDIPEGYSVSREKKERFSLILESASTNQTSMYLCASRTGIAYEQYFGPGTRLTVT.

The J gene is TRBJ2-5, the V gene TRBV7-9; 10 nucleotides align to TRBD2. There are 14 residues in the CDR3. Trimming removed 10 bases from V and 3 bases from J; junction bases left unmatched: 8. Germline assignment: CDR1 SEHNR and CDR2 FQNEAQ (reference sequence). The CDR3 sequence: CATQQTSGEETQYF. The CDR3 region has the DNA TGTGCCACCCAGCAAACTAGCGGGGAAGAGACCCAGTACTTC. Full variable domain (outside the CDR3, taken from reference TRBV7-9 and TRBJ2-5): DTGVSQNPRHKITKRGQNVTFRCDPISEHNRLYWYRQTLGQGPEFLTYFQNEAQLEKSRLLSDRFSAERPKGSFSTLEIQRTEQGDSAMYLCATQQTSGEETQYFGPGTRLLVL.

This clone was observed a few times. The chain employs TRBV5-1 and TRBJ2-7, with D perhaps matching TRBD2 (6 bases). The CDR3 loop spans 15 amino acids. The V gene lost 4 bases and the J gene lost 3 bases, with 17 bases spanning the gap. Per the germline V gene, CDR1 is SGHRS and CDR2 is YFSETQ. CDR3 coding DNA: TGCGCCAGCAGCACGACGGGACTCACGAACTACGAGCAGTACTTC. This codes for CASSTTGLTNYEQYF.

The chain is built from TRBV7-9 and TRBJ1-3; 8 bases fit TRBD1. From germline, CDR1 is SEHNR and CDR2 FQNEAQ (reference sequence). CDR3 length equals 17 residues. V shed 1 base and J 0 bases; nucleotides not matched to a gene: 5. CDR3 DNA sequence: TGTGCCAGCAGCTTAGATTGGACAGGGATCTCTGGAAACACCATATATTTT. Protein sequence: CASSLDWTGISGNTIYF.

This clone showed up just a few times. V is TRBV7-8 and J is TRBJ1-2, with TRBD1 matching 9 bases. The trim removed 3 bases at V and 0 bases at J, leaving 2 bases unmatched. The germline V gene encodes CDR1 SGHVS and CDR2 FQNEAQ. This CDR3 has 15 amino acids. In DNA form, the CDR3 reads TGTGCCAGCAGCTTGACAGGGGGTTCTAACTATGGCTACACCTTC. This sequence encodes CASSLTGGSNYGYTF.

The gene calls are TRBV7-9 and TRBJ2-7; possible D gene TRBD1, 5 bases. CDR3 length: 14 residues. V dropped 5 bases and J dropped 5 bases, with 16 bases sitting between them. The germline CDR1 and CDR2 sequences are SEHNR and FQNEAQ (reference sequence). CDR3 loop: CASSPSLRVHEQYF. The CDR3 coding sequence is TGTGCCAGCAGCCCCTCCCTCAGGGTCCACGAGCAGTACTTC.

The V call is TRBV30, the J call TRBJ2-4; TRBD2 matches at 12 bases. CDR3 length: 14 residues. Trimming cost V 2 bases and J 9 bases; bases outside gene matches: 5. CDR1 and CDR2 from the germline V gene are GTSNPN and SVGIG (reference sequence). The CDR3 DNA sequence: TGTGCCTGGAGTCCTCCGACTAGCGGGGGCATTCAGTACTTC. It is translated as CAWSPPTSGGIQYF.

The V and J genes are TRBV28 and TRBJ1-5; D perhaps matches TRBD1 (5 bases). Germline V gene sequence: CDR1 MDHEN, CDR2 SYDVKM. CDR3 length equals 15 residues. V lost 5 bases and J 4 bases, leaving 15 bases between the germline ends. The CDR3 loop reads CASSPRDPWNQPQHF. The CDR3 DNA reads TGTGCCAGCAGTCCGCGGGACCCTTGGAATCAGCCCCAGCATTTT.

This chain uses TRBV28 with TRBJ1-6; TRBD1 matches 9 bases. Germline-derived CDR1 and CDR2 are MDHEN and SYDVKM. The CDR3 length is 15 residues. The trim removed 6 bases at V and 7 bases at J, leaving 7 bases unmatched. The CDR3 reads CASRSRTGGNSPLHF. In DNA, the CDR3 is TGTGCCAGCAGATCACGTACAGGGGGCAATTCACCCCTCCACTTT. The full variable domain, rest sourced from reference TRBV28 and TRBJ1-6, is DVKVTQSSRYLVKRTGEKVFLECVQDMDHENMFWYRQDPGLGLRLIYFSYDVKMKEKGDIPEGYSVSREKKERFSLILESASTNQTSMYLCASRSRTGGNSPLHFGNGTRLTVT.

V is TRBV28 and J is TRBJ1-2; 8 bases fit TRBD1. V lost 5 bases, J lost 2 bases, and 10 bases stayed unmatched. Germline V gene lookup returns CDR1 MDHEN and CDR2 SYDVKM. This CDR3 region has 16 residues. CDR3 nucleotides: TGTGCCAGCAGTAGGGAGAGGTACAGGGGGAACTATGGCTACACCTTC. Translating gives CASSRERYRGNYGYTF.

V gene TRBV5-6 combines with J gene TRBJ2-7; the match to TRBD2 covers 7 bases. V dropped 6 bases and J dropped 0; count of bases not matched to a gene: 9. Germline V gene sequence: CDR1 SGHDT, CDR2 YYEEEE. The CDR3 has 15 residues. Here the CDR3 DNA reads TGTGCCAGCACCGACCGGGGCGGGAGCTCCTACGAGCAGTACTTC. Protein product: CASTDRGGSSYEQYF.

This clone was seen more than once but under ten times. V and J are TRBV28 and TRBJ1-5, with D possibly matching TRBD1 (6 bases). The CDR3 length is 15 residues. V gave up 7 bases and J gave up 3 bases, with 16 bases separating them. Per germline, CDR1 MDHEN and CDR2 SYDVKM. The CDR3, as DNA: TGTGCCAGCACCTTACGAGGACAGATCAATCAGCCCCAGCATTTT. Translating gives CASTLRGQINQPQHF.